The T cell receptor (beta chain) under discussion was sequenced for a study of T-cell reconstitution after alpha-beta-depleted transplantation in children. Trimming took 4 bases from V and 4 from J, leaving 13 bases between them. The V gene's germline CDR1 is SQVTM and CDR2 ANQGSEA. The CDR3 is 13 residues long. Unique molecular identifiers were incorporated when the TCRbeta library was constructed. Each CDR3 protein gets one entry after TCRdb re-called the PCR reads with MiXCR. The table has about 610,000 distinct CDR3 sequences, roughly a tenth seen once. The clonotype was recovered from a human donor who donated a stem cell graft to a child with acute myeloid leukemia. The sequencing used PBMCs from the stem cell graft donor, collected from the stem cell graft. V gene TRBV29-1 combines with J gene TRBJ2-5; no firm D call. The CDR3 loop reads CSVGMGMSETQYF. DNA of the CDR3: TGCAGCGTTGGTATGGGAATGTCAGAGACCCAGTACTTC.